This record concerns one T cell receptor beta chain sequence. Antigen specificity is unknown. This record belongs to a study of identical twins. Findings of the study overall: A cross-sectional statistical analysis, not follow-up of the same donors, supported the conclusions. Twin-shared out-of-frame alpha sequences showed excess low generation probability.

Trimming shortened V by 7 bases and J by 0 bases, and 7 bases separated the two germline ends. This CDR3 is 13 amino acids long. CDR1 and CDR2 from the germline V gene are MNHEY and SVGEGT. TCRdb processed the 5' RACE reads anew with MiXCR; each CDR3 protein has one entry. The table lists approximately 500,000 distinct CDR3 sequences, roughly 24% of them singletons. These data were also filed under a second study, of T cells expressing NK-cell markers. That source reports: Out of eight donors sequenced, seven tested HCMV-seropositive and the remaining one seronegative. Roughly six donors had dominant NKG2C+ clonotypes that comprised about 1.0-8% of their CD8+ T cells.

The origin of this receptor is a woman in her late teens or twenties in good health. The chain links TRBV6-2 or TRBV6-3 to TRBJ2-1; no definite D call. Specimen: CD4+ T cells sorted from blood. The CDR3 loop reads CASTASSYNEQFF. The CDR3 coding sequence is TGTGCCAGCACAGCGAGCTCCTACAATGAGCAGTTCTTC.